This TCR beta chain stems from a study of blood T cell repertoires in COVID-19. Looked up from germline, CDR1 is LGHDT and CDR2 is YNNKEL (reference sequence). This CDR3 is 13 amino acids long. The V and J ends lost 4 bases and 4 bases, in that order; junction bases with no gene match: 3. This clone was recorded only once. Sequencing used immunoSEQ multiplex PCR; TCRdb keeps in-frame clones, though not all of them. The data hold approximately 240,000 clones, with roughly three quarters observed a single time. The rearrangement joins TRBV3-1 (or the pseudogene TRBV3-2) to TRBJ1-2, with TRBD1 identical over 7 bases. The sequenced material came from peripheral blood. The TCR sequence derives from a woman between 40 and 50 years old with active or convalescent COVID-19. CDR3 sequence (DNA): TGTGCCAGCAGCCCGGGACAGAGCTATGGCTACACCTTC. It is translated as CASSPGQSYGYTF.